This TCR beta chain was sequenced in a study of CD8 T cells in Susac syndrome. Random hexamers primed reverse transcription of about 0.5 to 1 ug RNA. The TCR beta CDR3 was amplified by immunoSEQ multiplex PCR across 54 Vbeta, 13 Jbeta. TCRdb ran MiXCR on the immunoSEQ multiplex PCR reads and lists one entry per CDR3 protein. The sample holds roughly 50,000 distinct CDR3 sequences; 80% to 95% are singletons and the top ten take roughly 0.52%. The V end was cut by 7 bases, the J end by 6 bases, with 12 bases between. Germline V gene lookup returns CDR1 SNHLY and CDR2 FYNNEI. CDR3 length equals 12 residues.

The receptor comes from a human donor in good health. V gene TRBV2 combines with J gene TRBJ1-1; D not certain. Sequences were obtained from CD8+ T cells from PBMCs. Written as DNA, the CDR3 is TGTGCCAGCATCCAGTCTGCGTCTGAAGCTTTCTTT. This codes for CASIQSASEAFF.